Following are 31 T cell receptor beta chains from one sample sequenced in a study of T cell responses to AZD1222 COVID-19 vaccine. Clones were read by immunoSEQ multiplex PCR, and TCRdb kept only the in-frame ones, dropping some. The sample has about 270,000 clones, 90% to 95% seen once. This material consisted of peripheral blood, taken 28 days after the second AZD1222 dose. The receptors derive from an adult who received the AZD1222 COVID-19 vaccine.

V usage is TRBV28 and J usage is TRBJ1-2, with 7 bases identical to TRBD1. V lost 5 bases and J lost 4; bases outside the gene matches: 7. The V gene's germline CDR1 is MDHEN and CDR2 SYDVKM. This CDR3 has 14 residues. The CDR3 coding sequence is TGTGCCAGCAGTGGGGGACAGCCGCCCTATGGCTACACCTTC. Translating gives CASSGGQPPYGYTF.

V usage is TRBV5-1 and J usage is TRBJ2-7; 10 nucleotides align to TRBD1. V was pared by 4 bases and J by 3 bases, with 4 bases of the junction left unmatched. Germline V gene lookup returns CDR1 SGHRS and CDR2 YFSETQ. CDR3 length: 14 residues. The DNA for the CDR3 is TGCGCCAGCAGCACGGGACAGGGGTTCTACGAGCAGTACTTC. As protein: CASSTGQGFYEQYF.

This chain links TRBV7-3 with TRBJ2-1; possibly TRBD1 for D (6 bases). Germline CDR1 SGHTA, CDR2 FQGTGA. The length of the CDR3 is 15 residues. The ends were cut back, 2 bases at V and 2 bases at J, with 10 bases in the middle. The CDR3, as DNA: TGTGCCAGCAGCTTATTCCAGGGGCCCTACAATGAGCAGTTCTTC. Residues: CASSLFQGPYNEQFF.

The V gene is TRBV2, the J gene TRBJ2-5; 8 bases fit TRBD2. With V trimmed by 4 bases and J by 9 bases, 13 bases remained unmatched. The germline V gene encodes CDR1 SNHLY and CDR2 FYNNEI. The CDR3 is 15 amino acids. CDR3 DNA: TGTGCCAGCAGTGCGGAGGGTAGCGGGATGACGGCCCAGTACTTC. It specifies CASSAEGSGMTAQYF.

This clone was recorded only once. The chain is built from TRBV28 and TRBJ2-7; 9 nucleotides line up with TRBD1. J was trimmed by 4 bases and V by 1 base; bases with no gene match: 8. The CDR3 runs to 16 residues. CDR1 is MDHEN and CDR2 is SYDVKM in the germline V gene. The CDR3 region is CASSLSRDRDVYEQYF. The CDR3 DNA reads as TGTGCCAGCAGTTTATCCCGGGACAGGGACGTATACGAGCAGTACTTC.

The chain joins TRBV2 to TRBJ1-1; D is perhaps TRBD1 (5 bases). The CDR3 length is 12 residues. The V gene's germline CDR1 is SNHLY and CDR2 FYNNEI. With 6 bases removed from V and 5 bases from J, the gap between germline ends came to 10 bases. The CDR3 is CASRPGGTEAFF. The CDR3 coding sequence is TGTGCCAGCAGACCGGGGGGAACTGAAGCTTTCTTT.

The V call is TRBV27, the J call TRBJ2-7; 13 positions match TRBD2. This CDR3 contains 15 residues. The germline CDR1 and CDR2 sequences are MNHEY and SMNVEV (reference sequence). V trimming: 6 bases; J trimming: 3 bases; junction bases outside the gene matches: 5. The CDR3 reads CASRPRLAGGYEQYF. The CDR3 DNA is TGTGCCAGCAGGCCGAGACTAGCGGGAGGCTACGAGCAGTACTTC.

This chain joins TRBV21-1 and TRBJ1-5; TRBD1 is the table's D call, not checked against the DNA. TRBV21-1 is a pseudogene. The CDR3 has 17 residues. For the CDR3, the DNA is TGTGCCAGCAGCACCTCGGGGGGACAGGGGCTGGGGCAGCCCCAGCATTTT. It is translated as CASSTSGGQGLGQPQHF.

The V gene is TRBV7-8, the J gene TRBJ1-2; 7 bases agree with TRBD1. Germline V gives CDR1 SGHVS, CDR2 FQNEAQ. Trimming at V came to 2 bases and at J to 2 bases, leaving 2 bases not matched to a gene. This CDR3 is 14 amino acids long. The chain's CDR3 is CASSLTTGNYGYTF. The CDR3, as DNA: TGTGCCAGCAGCTTAACGACAGGGAACTATGGCTACACCTTC. The full variable domain, completed using reference TRBV7-8 and TRBJ1-2, is GAGVSQSPRYKVAKRGQDVALRCDPISGHVSLFWYQQALGQGPEFLTYFQNEAQLDKSGLPSDRFFAERPEGSVSTLKIQRTQQEDSAVYLCASSLTTGNYGYTFGSGTRLTVV.

As DNA, the CDR3 is TGTGCCAGCAGTGAACGACAGAACTATGGCTACACCTTC. Amino acids: CASSERQNYGYTF. The chain is built from TRBV6-1 and TRBJ1-2; D possibly corresponds to TRBD1 (5 bases). This CDR3 has 13 amino acids. Germline V gene lookup returns CDR1 MNHNS and CDR2 SASEGT. With 2 bases removed from V and 2 bases from J, the gap between germline ends came to 6 bases.

This clone has just a few counts. The chain carries TRBV10-3 and TRBJ1-2; possibly TRBD1 for D (5 bases). The germline CDR1 and CDR2 sequences are ENHRY and SYGVKD. CDR3 length: 17 residues. Trimming left V 3 bases short and J 4 bases short, with 21 bases between. CDR3 residues: CAISEMRVTGRFYGYTF. The CDR3 bases are TGTGCCATCAGTGAAATGAGGGTTACAGGACGGTTCTATGGCTACACCTTC.

A few counts support this clone. The chain combines TRBV4-3 with TRBJ1-2, with TRBD1 matching over 7 bases. This CDR3 is 14 amino acids long. V shed 0 bases, J shed 5 bases, and the junction held 3 bases outside the gene matches. The germline V gene encodes CDR1 LGHNA and CDR2 YSLEER. The CDR3 protein is CASSQESGGYGYTF. The CDR3 DNA is TGCGCCAGCAGCCAAGAGTCAGGGGGTTATGGCTACACCTTC.

The V call is TRBV3-1 (or the pseudogene TRBV3-2), the J call TRBJ2-1; no clear D. With 2 bases removed from V and 6 bases from J, the gap between germline ends came to 11 bases. CDR3 length: 14 amino acids. The germline CDR1 and CDR2 sequences are LGHDT and YNNKEL (reference sequence). DNA of the CDR3: TGTGCCAGCAGCCAAAACAACCGTCGCAATGAGCAGTTCTTC. Its translation is CASSQNNRRNEQFF.

V usage is TRBV24-1 and J usage is TRBJ2-7, with 7 bases matching TRBD1. This CDR3 contains 15 residues. J was trimmed by 6 bases and V by 0 bases; bases with no gene match: 7. Germline CDR1 and CDR2: KGHDR and SFDVKD. CDR3 coding DNA: TGTGCCACCAGTGATTTGCCCTCGACAGGGAGCGAGCAGTACTTC. Amino acids: CATSDLPSTGSEQYF.

The V and J genes are TRBV11-3 and TRBJ1-1, with D possibly matching TRBD1 (6 bases). Germline V CDR1 and CDR2: SGHNT, YENEEA. The CDR3 extends over 13 amino acids. V shed 3 bases and J shed 5 bases, with 10 bases lying between them. The CDR3 here is CASSLSRGTEAFF. CDR3 DNA sequence: TGTGCCAGCAGCTTGTCGAGGGGGACTGAAGCTTTCTTT. Variable domain in full (rest from reference TRBV11-3 and TRBJ1-1): EAGVVQSPRYKIIEKKQPVAFWCNPISGHNTLYWYLQNLGQGPELLIRYENEEAVDDSQLPKDRFSAERLKGVDSTLKIQPAELGDSAVYLCASSLSRGTEAFFGQGTRLTVV.

The genes are TRBV28 and TRBJ2-7, with 11 bases fitting TRBD2. Unmatched junction bases numbered 1, after V lost 3 bases and J lost 3 bases. This CDR3 is 14 amino acids long. Germline-derived CDR1 and CDR2 are MDHEN and SYDVKM. The CDR3: CASSFSGGDYEQYF. The CDR3 coding sequence is TGTGCCAGCAGTTTTAGCGGGGGGGACTACGAGCAGTACTTC.

This sequence joins TRBV19 and TRBJ1-5, with D possibly matching TRBD1 (5 bases). The CDR3 runs to 15 residues. In germline, CDR1 is LNHDA, CDR2 SQIVND (reference sequence). Trimming left V 5 bases short and J 7 bases short, with 18 bases between. CDR3 nucleotides: TGTGCCAGTAGTCCGAGGGAAGGGACGATACAGCCCCAGCATTTT. It translates to CASSPREGTIQPQHF.

This chain links TRBV10-3 with TRBJ2-7; 7 bases agree with TRBD2. V lost 3 bases and J lost 3; bases outside the gene matches: 5. There are 14 residues in the CDR3. The V gene's germline CDR1 is ENHRY and CDR2 SYGVKD. The DNA for the CDR3 is TGTGCCATCAGTGACCAGACTAGCAGCTACGAGCAGTACTTC. Protein sequence: CAISDQTSSYEQYF.

This clone was seen just once. The rearrangement joins TRBV5-1 to TRBJ1-1, with D unclear. In germline, CDR1 is SGHRS, CDR2 YFSETQ. This CDR3 spans 14 amino acids. V shed 5 bases and J shed 0 bases, with 11 bases lying between them. The CDR3 DNA reads as TGCGCCAGCAGTTCGGATGCACTGAACACTGAAGCTTTCTTT. It encodes CASSSDALNTEAFF.

The gene calls are TRBV12-3 or TRBV12-4 and TRBJ1-1; D is possibly TRBD1 (6 bases). This CDR3 has 13 amino acids. V was shortened by 7 bases and J by 0 bases, with 9 bases between the two germline ends. CDR3 DNA sequence: TGTGCCAGCAAATCAGGGGTGAACACTGAAGCTTTCTTT. The encoded protein is CASKSGVNTEAFF.

This chain joins TRBV10-2 and TRBJ1-5, with a tentative D call TRBD1 (5 bases). Germline CDR1 reads WSHSY; CDR2 reads SAAADI. The CDR3 runs to 12 residues. V lost 6 bases and J lost 7, with 10 bases in between. The CDR3: CASSLGQQPQHF. The CDR3 nucleotides are TGCGCCAGCAGCCTGGGGCAGCAGCCCCAGCATTTT.

This chain joins TRBV28 and TRBJ1-2; TRBD1 aligns across 10 bases. Germline assignment: CDR1 MDHEN and CDR2 SYDVKM. This CDR3 spans 16 amino acids. Trimming took 4 bases from V and 3 from J; bases not matched to a gene: 8. The CDR3 DNA is TGTGCCAGCAGTTCCCAAAGGACAGGGGGACACTATGGCTACACCTTC. This translates into CASSSQRTGGHYGYTF.

J is TRBJ1-5 and V is TRBV7-2; D remains ambiguous. V was clipped by 1 base and J by 1 base, with 11 bases between them. Looked up from germline, CDR1 is SGHTA and CDR2 is FQGNSA. The CDR3 is 16 amino acids. In DNA form, the CDR3 reads TGTGCCAGCAGCTTAGGGACGGATTGGAGCAATCAGCCCCAGCATTTT. Translating gives CASSLGTDWSNQPQHF. Filled out from reference TRBV7-2 and TRBJ1-5, the complete variable domain reads GAGVSQSPSNKVTEKGKDVELRCDPISGHTALYWYRQSLGQGLEFLIYFQGNSAPDKSGLPSDRFSAERTGGSVSTLTIQRTQQEDSAVYLCASSLGTDWSNQPQHFGDGTRLSIL.

The chain employs TRBV18 and TRBJ1-1; 8 positions match TRBD1. The CDR3 length is 13 residues. Germline assignment: CDR1 KGHSH and CDR2 LQKENI. V dropped 8 bases and J dropped 2; count of bases not matched to a gene: 4. The CDR3 region is CASAQGANTEAFF. The CDR3 coding sequence is TGTGCCAGCGCTCAGGGGGCAAACACTGAAGCTTTCTTT.

The chain recombines TRBV7-2 with TRBJ2-1; tentative D call: TRBD2 (7 bases). Per the germline V gene, CDR1 is SGHTA and CDR2 is FQGNSA. The CDR3 runs 19 residues. The V end was cut by 5 bases, the J end by 7 bases, with 30 bases between. The CDR3 nucleotides read TGTGCCAGCAGCCTAGTTACGGGGGCTAGCGGAACCCGAGGGAATGAGCAGTTCTTC. Protein sequence: CASSLVTGASGTRGNEQFF.

This chain connects TRBV28 to TRBJ2-2; 7 positions match TRBD2. The CDR3 sequence is 15 residues long. Germline trimming cut 0 bases from V and 5 bases from J; bases unmatched to any gene: 3. Germline CDR1 and CDR2: MDHEN and SYDVKM. CDR3 amino acids: CASSLWGTTTGELFF. The DNA for the CDR3 is TGTGCCAGCAGTTTATGGGGGACTACTACCGGGGAGCTGTTTTTT.

The V call is TRBV3-1 (or the pseudogene TRBV3-2), the J call TRBJ1-4; D may be TRBD1 (5 bases). Germline values: CDR1 LGHDT, CDR2 YNNKEL (reference sequence). The CDR3 has 16 amino acids. Trimming removed 0 bases from V and 5 bases from J, with 13 bases in between. This chain's CDR3 is CASSQDWEGFNEKLFF. The CDR3 DNA sequence: TGTGCCAGCAGCCAAGATTGGGAGGGGTTCAATGAAAAACTGTTTTTT.

The genes are TRBV7-2 and TRBJ2-2; no clear D gene. Germline V gene lookup returns CDR1 SGHTA and CDR2 FQGNSA. Between the trimmed V and J ends, which lost 5 bases and 6 bases, there was a span of 19 bases. The CDR3 is 16 residues long. The CDR3 nucleotides are TGTGCCAGCAGCCATTCGGGTTCTAAAGTAGCCGGGGAGCTGTTTTTT. Amino acids: CASSHSGSKVAGELFF. The full variable domain, completed using reference TRBV7-2 and TRBJ2-2, is GAGVSQSPSNKVTEKGKDVELRCDPISGHTALYWYRQSLGQGLEFLIYFQGNSAPDKSGLPSDRFSAERTGGSVSTLTIQRTQQEDSAVYLCASSHSGSKVAGELFFGEGSRLTVL.

The rearrangement uses TRBV27 and TRBJ2-1; 7 bases match TRBD2. This CDR3 region has 14 residues. Unmatched junction bases numbered 10, after V lost 5 bases and J lost 9 bases. The germline gives CDR1 MNHEY, CDR2 SMNVEV (reference sequence). The CDR3 nucleotides are TGTGCCAGCAGTCCCTCCCGACTAGCAGCTGAGCAGTTCTTC. Its translation is CASSPSRLAAEQFF.

This clone was recorded a few times. The chain uses TRBV28 and TRBJ1-4; D is perhaps TRBD1 (5 bases). The V end lost 8 bases, the J end lost 1 base, and 11 bases lay between the germline ends. Germline-derived CDR1 and CDR2 are MDHEN and SYDVKM. The CDR3 runs 14 residues. CDR3: CASGDSVTNEKLFF. The DNA for the CDR3 is TGTGCCAGCGGGGACTCGGTAACTAATGAAAAACTGTTTTTT.

This rearrangement joins TRBV9 to TRBJ1-6; D gene unclear. Per the germline V gene, CDR1 is SGDLS and CDR2 is YYNGEE. The CDR3 covers 14 residues. V was clipped by 6 bases and J by 5 bases, with 12 bases between them. The CDR3 protein is CASTQAENNSPLHF. The DNA for the CDR3 is TGTGCCAGCACCCAAGCGGAGAATAATTCACCCCTCCACTTT.